The sequence of this TCR beta chain was determined in a study of shared clonotypes between healthy human individuals. Study overall: The donor group consisted of a couple of women and a few men, aged 18 to 49.

The CDR3 has 14 residues. Trimming cost V 5 bases and J 4 bases, with 14 bases left between them. CDR1 and CDR2 (germline): SEHNR, FQNEAQ (reference sequence). Using immunoSEQ multiplex PCR, the repertoire was profiled, and TCRdb retains in-frame clones only, with some absent. The sample yields 950,000 to 1,100,000 clones, around 78% seen once. Into CD45RA+ naive and CD45RA-negative memory subsets, the CD4+ cells were split. The sequencing input was memory CD4+ T cells from PBMCs. Subset defined: CD45RA-negative fraction. The chain uses TRBV7-9 and TRBJ2-5; no reliable D call. This sequence was found in a man younger than 35 in good health. Some clones in this sample may be carry-over from other donors' samples. CDR3 in amino acids: CASSPVVWGETQYF. The CDR3 DNA follows: TGTGCCAGCAGCCCGGTGGTTTGGGGAGAGACCCAGTACTTC.